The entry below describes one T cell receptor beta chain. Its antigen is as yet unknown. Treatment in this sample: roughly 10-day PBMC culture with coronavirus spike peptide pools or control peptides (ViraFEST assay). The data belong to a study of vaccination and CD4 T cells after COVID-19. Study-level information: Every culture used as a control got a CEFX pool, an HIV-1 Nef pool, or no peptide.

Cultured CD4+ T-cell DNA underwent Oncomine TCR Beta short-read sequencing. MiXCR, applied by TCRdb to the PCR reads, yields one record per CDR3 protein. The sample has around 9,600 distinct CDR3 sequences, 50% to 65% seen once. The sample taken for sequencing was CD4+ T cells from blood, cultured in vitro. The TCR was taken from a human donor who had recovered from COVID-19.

The CDR3 spells CSATKGQVEAFF. In DNA, the CDR3 is TGCAGTGCCACTAAAGGACAGGTTGAAGCTTTCTTT. The chain has TRBV20-1 and TRBJ1-1, with 7 bases identical to TRBD1. The V segment lost 6 bases and the J segment 7 bases; nucleotides outside the gene matches: 8. Germline lookup yields CDR1 DFQATT and CDR2 SNEGSKA (reference sequence). This CDR3 comprises 12 residues.